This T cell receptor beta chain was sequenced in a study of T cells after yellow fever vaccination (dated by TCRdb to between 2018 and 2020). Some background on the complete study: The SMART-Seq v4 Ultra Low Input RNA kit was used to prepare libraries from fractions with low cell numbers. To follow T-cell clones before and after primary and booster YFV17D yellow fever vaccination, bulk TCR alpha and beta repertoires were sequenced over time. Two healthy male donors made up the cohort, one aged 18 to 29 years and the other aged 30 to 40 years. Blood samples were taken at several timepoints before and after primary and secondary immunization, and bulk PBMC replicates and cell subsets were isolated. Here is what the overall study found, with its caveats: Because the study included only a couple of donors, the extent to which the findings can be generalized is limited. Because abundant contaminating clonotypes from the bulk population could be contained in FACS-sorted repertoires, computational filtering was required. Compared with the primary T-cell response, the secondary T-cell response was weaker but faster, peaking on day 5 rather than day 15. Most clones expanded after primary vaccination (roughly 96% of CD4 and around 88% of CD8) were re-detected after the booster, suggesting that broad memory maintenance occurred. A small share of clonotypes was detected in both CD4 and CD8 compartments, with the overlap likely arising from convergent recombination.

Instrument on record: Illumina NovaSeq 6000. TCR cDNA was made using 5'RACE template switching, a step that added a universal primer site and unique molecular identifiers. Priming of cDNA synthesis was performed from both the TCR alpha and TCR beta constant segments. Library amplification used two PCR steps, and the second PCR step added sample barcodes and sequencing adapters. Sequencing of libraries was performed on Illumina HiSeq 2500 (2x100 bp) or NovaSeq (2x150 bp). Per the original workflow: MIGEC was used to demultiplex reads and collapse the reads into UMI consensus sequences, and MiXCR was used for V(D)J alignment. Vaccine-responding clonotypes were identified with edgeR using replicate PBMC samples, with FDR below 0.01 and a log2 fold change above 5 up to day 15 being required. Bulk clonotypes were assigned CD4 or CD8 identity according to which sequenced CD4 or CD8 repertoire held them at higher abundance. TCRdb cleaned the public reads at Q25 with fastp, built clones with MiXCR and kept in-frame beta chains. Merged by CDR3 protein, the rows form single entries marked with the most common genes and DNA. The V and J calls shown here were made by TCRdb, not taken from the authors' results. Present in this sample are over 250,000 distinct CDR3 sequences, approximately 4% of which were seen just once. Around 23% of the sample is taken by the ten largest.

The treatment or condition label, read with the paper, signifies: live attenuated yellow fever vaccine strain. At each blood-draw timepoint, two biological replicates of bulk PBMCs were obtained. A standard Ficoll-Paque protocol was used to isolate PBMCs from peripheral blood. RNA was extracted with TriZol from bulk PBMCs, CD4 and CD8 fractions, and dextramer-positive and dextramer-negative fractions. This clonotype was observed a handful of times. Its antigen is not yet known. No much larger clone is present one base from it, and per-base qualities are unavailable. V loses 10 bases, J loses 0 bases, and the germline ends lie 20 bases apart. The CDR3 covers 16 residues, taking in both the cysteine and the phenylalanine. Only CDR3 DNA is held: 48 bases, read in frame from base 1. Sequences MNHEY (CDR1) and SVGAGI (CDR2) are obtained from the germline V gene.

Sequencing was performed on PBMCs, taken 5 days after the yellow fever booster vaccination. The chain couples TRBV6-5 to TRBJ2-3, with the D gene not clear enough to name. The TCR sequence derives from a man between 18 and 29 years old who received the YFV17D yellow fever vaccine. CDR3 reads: CAIRASGDRSTDTQYF. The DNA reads TGTGCCATACGGGCTTCCGGCGACCGGAGCACAGATACGCAGTATTTT.